A selection of T cell receptor beta chains follows, all from one sample in a study of T cell repertoires in cytomegalovirus infection. TCRdb independently ran MiXCR on the reads; one entry per CDR3 protein. The table has about 700,000 distinct CDR3 sequences, 30% to 35% seen once. No antigen is known for these receptors. The starting material was cultured PBMCs, obtained from culture after CMV antigen stimulation. These receptors were collected from a human donor in good health (CMV status not recorded). Some clones in this sample may be carry-over from other donors' samples. The CDR3 runs from the conserved cysteine through the conserved F or W. D genes are given only for firm matches. A row's size may be missing; if present it is once, few, many or a size class.

V gene	clone size	J gene	D gene	CDR3 DNA	CDR3 protein
TRBV2	few	TRBJ2-1	NA	TGTGCCAGCAACGAGGGCAGGGATGAGCAGTTCTTC	CASNEGRDEQFF
TRBV4-1	few	TRBJ2-5	TRBD1	TGCGCCAGCAGCCAGGGACAGGGTTCCAAAGAGACCCAGTACTTC	CASSQGQGSKETQYF
TRBV2	NA	TRBJ2-7	NA	TGTGCCAGCAGTGGTACTTTAAGCTCCGGGCAGTACTTC	CASSGTLSSGQYF
TRBV19	NA	TRBJ2-1	TRBD2	TGTGCCAGTAGTAGTACCGGGACTAGTAACAATGAGCAGTTCTTC	CASSSTGTSNNEQFF
TRBV12-3/TRBV12-4	NA	TRBJ2-1	TRBD2	TGTGCCAGCAGTACTCGGACTAGCGGGGGTAATGAGCAGTTCTTC	CASSTRTSGGNEQFF
TRBV7-2	few	TRBJ2-4	NA	TGTGCCAGCAGCTTATCGGTAGTTCAGTACTTC	CASSLSVVQYF
TRBV6-1	few	TRBJ1-3	NA	TGTGCCAGCAACACGGGGGATGGAAACACCATATATTTT	CASNTGDGNTIYF
TRBV28	few	TRBJ1-3	NA	TGTGCCAGCAGTTCAATCAGAGCCGACGTGCAGGTCTGGTTAAACACCATATATTTT	CASSSIRADVQVWLNTIYF
TRBV5-6	few	TRBJ1-6	NA	TGTGCCAGCAGCCCAGCATCCGGGACCTCCTATAATTCACCCCTCCACTTT	CASSPASGTSYNSPLHF
TRBV7-2	many	TRBJ2-5	TRBD2	TGTGCCAGCAGCGGGACTAGCGGACAAGAGACCCAGTACTTC	CASSGTSGQETQYF
TRBV4-3	NA	TRBJ2-1	NA	TGCGCCAGCAGCCAAAGGCGAGCGAATTACAATGAGCAGTTCTTC	CASSQRRANYNEQFF
TRBV6-1	few	TRBJ2-7	NA	TGTGCCAGCAGTTCCCCGGACCGCTACGAGCAGTACTTC	CASSSPDRYEQYF
TRBV29-1	few	TRBJ2-5	NA	TGCAGCGTTGAAGAAGGGACACACCAAGAGACCCAGTACTTC	CSVEEGTHQETQYF
TRBV4-3	few	TRBJ2-7	NA	TGCGCCAGCAGCCAGATCGAGGGGGGGGGACCCTACGAGCAGTACTTC	CASSQIEGGGPYEQYF
TRBV7-9	NA	TRBJ2-3	TRBD2	TGTGCCAGCTCAGCGGGGGGACTCACAGATACGCAGTATTTT	CASSAGGLTDTQYF
TRBV7-2	few	TRBJ2-3	NA	TGTGCCAGCAGCATCGGGACCGTAGATACGCAGTATTTT	CASSIGTVDTQYF
TRBV7-9	many	TRBJ1-1	NA	TGTGCCAGCAGTTCCTTCGGGGTTGCCACTGAAGCTTTCTTT	CASSSFGVATEAFF
TRBV19	few	TRBJ1-5	NA	TGTGCCAGTAGTTTAGGGCAGCGGCAGCCCCAGCATTTT	CASSLGQRQPQHF
TRBV3-1	NA	TRBJ1-1	NA	TGTGCCAGCAGCCAGGGGGGGATGGCTGAAGCTTTCTTT	CASSQGGMAEAFF
TRBV7-9	NA	TRBJ2-2	NA	TGTGCCAGCAGCCACCTCGGGGGGCCCGGGGAGCTGTTTTTT	CASSHLGGPGELFF
TRBV2	few	TRBJ2-1	TRBD2	TGTGCCAGCGTCAGCGGGAGCTACAATGAGCAGTTCTTC	CASVSGSYNEQFF
TRBV7-2	NA	TRBJ1-2	NA	TGTGCCAGCAGGCCCGGGTGGGACTATGGCTACACCTTC	CASRPGWDYGYTF
TRBV7-8	NA	TRBJ2-3	TRBD2	TGTGCCAGCAGCCTTCTTTTTGCGGGAGTTATCACAGATACGCAGTATTTT	CASSLLFAGVITDTQYF
TRBV4-1	few	TRBJ1-4	NA	TGCGCCAGCAGCCAAGGAACGGTAGGAGGGGAAAAACTGTTTTTT	CASSQGTVGGEKLFF
TRBV7-8	many	TRBJ2-7	NA	TGTGCCAGCAGCTTAGCTGTCCCGAACTACGAGCAGTACTTC	CASSLAVPNYEQYF
TRBV10-3	NA	TRBJ2-1	TRBD2	TGTGCCATCAGGGGGGAGGGATCCTACAATGAGCAGTTCTTC	CAIRGEGSYNEQFF
TRBV29-1	NA	TRBJ1-1	NA	TGCAGCGTTGAATGGGGGCTGAACACTGAAGCTTTCTTT	CSVEWGLNTEAFF
TRBV7-2	NA	TRBJ2-7	TRBD2	TGTGCCAGCAGCCAAACTAGCGGGGGGCCTGGGGTTTCCTACGAGCAGTACTTC	CASSQTSGGPGVSYEQYF
TRBV20-1	few	TRBJ2-7	TRBD2	TGCAGTGCTAGTCCGGTCGGGCCGACTAGCGGATACGAGCAGTACTTC	CSASPVGPTSGYEQYF
TRBV29-1	few	TRBJ2-5	NA	TGCAGCGTTGAACCCCAGGGTATAGGAGAGACCCAGTACTTC	CSVEPQGIGETQYF
TRBV15	few	TRBJ2-1	NA	TGTGCCACCAGCAGAGGTGAAGGGGGCAATGAGCAGTTCTTC	CATSRGEGGNEQFF
TRBV7-2	many	TRBJ2-3	NA	TGTGCCAGCAGCTCCCCCCCTTTATCAGATACGCAGTATTTT	CASSSPPLSDTQYF
TRBV6-8	NA	TRBJ1-2	NA	TGTGCCAGCAGTTCAGACCGGGACCCGATCTTC	CASSSDRDPIF
TRBV6-1	NA	TRBJ1-2	TRBD1	TGTGCCACCAATTCAAGGGACAGGATCTTTGAATTGGATGGCTACACCTTC	CATNSRDRIFELDGYTF
TRBV20-1	NA	TRBJ1-3	NA	TGCAGTGCTGCCACAGGGTCCCACTTCTCAGGAAACACCATATATTTT	CSAATGSHFSGNTIYF
TRBV6-8	NA	TRBJ2-5	NA	TGTGCCAGCAGCGCGGACCTAGCGGAGACCCAGTACTTC	CASSADLAETQYF
TRBV20-1	NA	TRBJ2-4	NA	TGCAGTGCTAGGGATAGAGGGGGGCAAAACATTCAGTACTTC	CSARDRGGQNIQYF
TRBV7-6	NA	TRBJ2-7	NA	TGTGCCAGCAGCAAAAGCGTAGGCTACGAGCAGTACTTC	CASSKSVGYEQYF
TRBV20-1	NA	TRBJ2-5	NA	TGCAGTGCTAGAGGCGAGGGAGAGACCCAGTACTTC	CSARGEGETQYF
TRBV11-2	few	TRBJ2-7	TRBD1	TGTGCCAGCAGCTTAAGGGGACAGCATCCCGAGCAGTACTTC	CASSLRGQHPEQYF
TRBV2	few	TRBJ1-3	NA	TGTGCCAGCAGTGAAGTAGGGTTGACAGTCAACACCATATATTTT	CASSEVGLTVNTIYF
TRBV4-1	NA	TRBJ2-7	NA	TGCGCCAGCAGCCAAGCTGGTCGAACCTACGAGCAGTACTTC	CASSQAGRTYEQYF
TRBV7-2	few	TRBJ2-5	TRBD2	TGTGCCAGCAGCTTAGTATTAGCGGGGGGGCTCCAAGAGACCCAGTACTTC	CASSLVLAGGLQETQYF
TRBV28	NA	TRBJ2-3	TRBD1	TGTGCCAGCGGGGACAGTAGCACAGATACGCAGTATTTT	CASGDSSTDTQYF